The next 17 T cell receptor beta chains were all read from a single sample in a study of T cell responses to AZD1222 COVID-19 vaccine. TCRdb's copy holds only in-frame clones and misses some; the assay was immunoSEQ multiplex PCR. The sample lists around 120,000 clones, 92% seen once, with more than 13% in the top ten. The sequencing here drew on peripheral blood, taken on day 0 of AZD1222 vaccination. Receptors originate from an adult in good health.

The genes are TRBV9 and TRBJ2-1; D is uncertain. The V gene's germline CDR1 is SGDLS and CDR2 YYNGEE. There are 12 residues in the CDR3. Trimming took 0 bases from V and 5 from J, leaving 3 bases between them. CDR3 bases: TGTGCCAGCAGCGTAGGTAACAATGAGCAGTTCTTC. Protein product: CASSVGNNEQFF.

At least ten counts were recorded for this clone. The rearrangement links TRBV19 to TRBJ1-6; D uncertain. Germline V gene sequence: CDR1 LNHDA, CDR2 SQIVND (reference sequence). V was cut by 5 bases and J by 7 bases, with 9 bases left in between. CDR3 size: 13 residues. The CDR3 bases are TGTGCCAGTAGTGGAGACGGAAATTCACCCCTCCACTTT. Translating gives CASSGDGNSPLHF.

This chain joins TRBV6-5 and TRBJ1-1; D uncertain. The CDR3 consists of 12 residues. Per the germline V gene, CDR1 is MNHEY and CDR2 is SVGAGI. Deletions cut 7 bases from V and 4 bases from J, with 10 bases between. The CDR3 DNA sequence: TGTGCCAGCACACCGAGGGTCACTGAAGCTTTCTTT. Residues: CASTPRVTEAFF.

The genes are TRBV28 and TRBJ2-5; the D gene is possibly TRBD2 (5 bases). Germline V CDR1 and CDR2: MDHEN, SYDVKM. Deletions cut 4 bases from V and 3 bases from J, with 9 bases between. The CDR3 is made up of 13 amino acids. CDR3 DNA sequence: TGTGCCAGCAGTTCCGAGAGGGAAGAGACCCAGTACTTC. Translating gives CASSSEREETQYF.

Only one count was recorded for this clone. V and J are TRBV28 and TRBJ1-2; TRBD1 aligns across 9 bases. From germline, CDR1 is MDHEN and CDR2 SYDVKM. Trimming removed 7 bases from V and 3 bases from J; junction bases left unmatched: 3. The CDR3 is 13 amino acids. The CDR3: CASIDRGYYGYTF. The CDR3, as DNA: TGTGCCAGCATCGACAGGGGGTACTATGGCTACACCTTC.

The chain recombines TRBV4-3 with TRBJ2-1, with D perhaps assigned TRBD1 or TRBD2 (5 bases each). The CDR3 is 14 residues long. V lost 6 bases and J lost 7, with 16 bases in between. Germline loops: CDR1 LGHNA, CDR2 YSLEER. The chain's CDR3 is CASSRGRMVNEQFF. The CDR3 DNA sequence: TGCGCCAGCAGTCGGGGCCGTATGGTAAATGAGCAGTTCTTC.

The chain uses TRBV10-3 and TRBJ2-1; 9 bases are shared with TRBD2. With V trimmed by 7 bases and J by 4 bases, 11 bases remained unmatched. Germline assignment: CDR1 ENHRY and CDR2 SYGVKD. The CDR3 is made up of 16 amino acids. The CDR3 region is CAIKEEGGRGYNEQFF. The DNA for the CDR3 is TGTGCCATCAAGGAGGAAGGCGGGAGGGGGTACAATGAGCAGTTCTTC.

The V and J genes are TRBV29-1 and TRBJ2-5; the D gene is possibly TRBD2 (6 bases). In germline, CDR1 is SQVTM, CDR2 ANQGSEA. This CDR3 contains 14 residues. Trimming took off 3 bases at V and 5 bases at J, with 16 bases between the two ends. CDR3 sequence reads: CSVEAGIAGETQYF. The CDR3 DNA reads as TGCAGCGTTGAGGCGGGCATTGCGGGGGAGACCCAGTACTTC. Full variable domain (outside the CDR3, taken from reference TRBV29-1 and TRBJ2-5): SAVISQKPSRDICQRGTSLTIQCQVDSQVTMMFWYRQQPGQSLTLIATANQGSEATYESGFVIDKFPISRPNLTFSTLTVSNMSPEDSSIYLCSVEAGIAGETQYFGPGTRLLVL.

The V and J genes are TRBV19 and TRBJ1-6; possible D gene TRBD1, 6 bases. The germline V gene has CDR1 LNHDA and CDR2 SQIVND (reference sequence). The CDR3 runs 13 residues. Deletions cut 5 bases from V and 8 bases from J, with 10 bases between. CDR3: CASSRPGDSPLHF. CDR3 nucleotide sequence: TGTGCCAGTAGTCGGCCAGGGGATTCACCCCTCCACTTT.

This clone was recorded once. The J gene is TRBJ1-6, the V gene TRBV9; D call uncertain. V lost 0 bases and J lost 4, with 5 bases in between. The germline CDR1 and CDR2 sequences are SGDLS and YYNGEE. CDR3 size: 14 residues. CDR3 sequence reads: CASSVGRYNSPLHF. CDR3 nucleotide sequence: TGTGCCAGCAGCGTAGGGAGGTATAATTCACCCCTCCACTTT.

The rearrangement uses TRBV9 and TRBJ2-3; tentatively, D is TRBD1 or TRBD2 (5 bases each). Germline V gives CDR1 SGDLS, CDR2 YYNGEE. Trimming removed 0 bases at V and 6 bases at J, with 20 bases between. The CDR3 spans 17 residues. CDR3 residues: CASSVGRGRPIRDTQYF. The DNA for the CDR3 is TGTGCCAGCAGCGTAGGAAGGGGACGCCCGATCCGCGATACGCAGTATTTT.

CDR3 sequence (DNA): TGTGCCAGCAGCTTGACCCTTTATGGGGGTCGGGAGCAGTTCTTC. It codes for CASSLTLYGGREQFF. The chain links TRBV5-6 to TRBJ2-1, with D perhaps assigned TRBD1 or TRBD2 (5 bases each). This CDR3 comprises 15 residues. CDR1 is SGHDT and CDR2 is YYEEEE in the germline V gene. The V gene lost 1 base and the J gene lost 10 bases, with 18 bases spanning the gap.

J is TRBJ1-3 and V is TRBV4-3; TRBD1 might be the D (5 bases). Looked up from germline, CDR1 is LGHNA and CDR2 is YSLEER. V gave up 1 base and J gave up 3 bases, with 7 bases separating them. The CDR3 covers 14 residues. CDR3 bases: TGCGCCAGCAGCCAAGGTGGGGGTGGAAACACCATATATTTT. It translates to CASSQGGGGNTIYF.

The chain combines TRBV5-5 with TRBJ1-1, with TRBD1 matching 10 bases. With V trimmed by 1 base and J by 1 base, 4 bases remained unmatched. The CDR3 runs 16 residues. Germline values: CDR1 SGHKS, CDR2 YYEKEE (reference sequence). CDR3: CASSLSTGGSNTEAFF. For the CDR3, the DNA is TGTGCCAGCAGCTTGTCGACAGGGGGCTCGAACACTGAAGCTTTCTTT.

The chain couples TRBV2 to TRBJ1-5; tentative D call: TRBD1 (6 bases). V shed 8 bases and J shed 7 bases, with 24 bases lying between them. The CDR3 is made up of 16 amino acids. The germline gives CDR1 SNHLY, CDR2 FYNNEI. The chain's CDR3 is CASHSFGDNNPQPQHF. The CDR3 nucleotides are TGTGCCAGCCACAGTTTCGGGGACAACAACCCCCAGCCCCAGCATTTT.

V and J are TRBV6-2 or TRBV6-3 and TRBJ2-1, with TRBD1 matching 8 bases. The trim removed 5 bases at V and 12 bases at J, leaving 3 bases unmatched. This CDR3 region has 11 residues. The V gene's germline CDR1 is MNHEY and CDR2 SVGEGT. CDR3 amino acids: CASSQGAGQFF. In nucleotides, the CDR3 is TGTGCCAGCAGTCAGGGGGCTGGGCAGTTCTTC.

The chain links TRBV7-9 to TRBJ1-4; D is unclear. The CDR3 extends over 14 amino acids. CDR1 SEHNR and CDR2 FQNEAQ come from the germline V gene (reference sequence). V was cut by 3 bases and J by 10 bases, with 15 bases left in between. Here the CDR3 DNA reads TGTGCCAGCAGCTTTTCCGGCAGCCCCGGAAAACTGTTTTTT. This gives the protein CASSFSGSPGKLFF.